Described below is a single TCR beta chain sequence and its context. The sample belongs to a study of technical replicates of blood from a few donors. Produced via immunoSEQ multiplex PCR; TCRdb's table is partial and in-frame only. The sample has about 100,000 clones, roughly 95% seen once. Sequences were obtained from T cells isolated from PBMCs. The receptor comes from a human donor in good health.

The CDR3 loop is CASSNGGPTLQETQYF. The CDR3, as DNA: TGTGCCAGCAGCAATGGGGGCCCCACCCTTCAAGAGACCCAGTACTTC. This chain connects TRBV21-1 to TRBJ2-5; TRBD1, the D gene given by the table, was not confirmed from the DNA. TRBV21-1 is described as a pseudogene. The CDR3 has 16 amino acids.